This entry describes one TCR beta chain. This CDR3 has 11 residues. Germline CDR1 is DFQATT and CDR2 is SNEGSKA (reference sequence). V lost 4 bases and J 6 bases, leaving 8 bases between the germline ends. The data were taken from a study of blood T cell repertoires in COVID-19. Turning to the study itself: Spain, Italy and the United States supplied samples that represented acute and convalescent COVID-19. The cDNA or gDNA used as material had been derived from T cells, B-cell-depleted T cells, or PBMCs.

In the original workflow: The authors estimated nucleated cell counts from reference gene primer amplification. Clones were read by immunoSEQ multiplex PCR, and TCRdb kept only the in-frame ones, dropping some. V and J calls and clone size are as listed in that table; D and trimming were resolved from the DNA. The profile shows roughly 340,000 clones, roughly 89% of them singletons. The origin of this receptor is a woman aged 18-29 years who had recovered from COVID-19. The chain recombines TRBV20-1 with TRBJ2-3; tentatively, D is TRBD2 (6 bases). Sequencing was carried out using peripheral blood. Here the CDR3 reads CSATDYDTQYF. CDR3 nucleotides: TGCAGTGCTACGGACTATGATACGCAGTATTTT.